This T cell receptor (beta chain) came from a study of CD8 T cells in Susac syndrome. RNA amounts of roughly 0.5 to 1 ug underwent reverse transcription with random hexamers. It was immunoSEQ multiplex PCR that amplified TCR beta CDR3 across 54 Vbeta and 13 Jbeta. TCRdb reprocessed the immunoSEQ multiplex PCR reads via MiXCR and lists one record per CDR3 protein. The sample contains about 290,000 distinct CDR3 sequences, roughly 85% of which appear only once. This clonotype has just a few counts. What it binds is unknown. General observations from the study: That the number of individuals in its TCR sequencing and HLA analysis was relatively small was acknowledged by the study.

CD8+ and CD4+ T cells from blood underwent TCR beta sequencing. TEMRA cells underwent FACS enrichment and CD8+ and CD4+ T cells underwent negative isolation. Sequencing was done on a sample of CD8+ T cells from PBMCs. The sequence was obtained from a human donor with multiple sclerosis.

CDR3 protein: CAWGTGVDETQYF. The CDR3 nucleotides read TGTGCCTGGGGTACAGGGGTTGATGAGACCCAGTACTTC. The chain combines TRBV30 with TRBJ2-5, with TRBD1 matching over 7 bases. Germline CDR1 reads GTSNPN; CDR2 reads SVGIG (reference sequence). The CDR3 is 13 amino acids. V lost 5 bases, J lost 5 bases, and 8 bases stayed unmatched.